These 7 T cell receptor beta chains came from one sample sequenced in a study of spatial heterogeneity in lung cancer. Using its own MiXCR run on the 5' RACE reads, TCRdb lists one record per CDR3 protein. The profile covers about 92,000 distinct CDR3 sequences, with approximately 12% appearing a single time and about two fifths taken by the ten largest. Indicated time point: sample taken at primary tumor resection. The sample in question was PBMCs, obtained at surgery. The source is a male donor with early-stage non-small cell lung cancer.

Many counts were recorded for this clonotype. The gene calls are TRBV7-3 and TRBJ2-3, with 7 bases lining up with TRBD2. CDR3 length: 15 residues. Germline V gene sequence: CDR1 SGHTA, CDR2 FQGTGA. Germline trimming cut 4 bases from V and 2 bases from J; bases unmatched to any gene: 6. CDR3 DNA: TGTGCCAGCAGCTCGACGAGCGGGGCCACAGATACGCAGTATTTT. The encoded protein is CASSSTSGATDTQYF.

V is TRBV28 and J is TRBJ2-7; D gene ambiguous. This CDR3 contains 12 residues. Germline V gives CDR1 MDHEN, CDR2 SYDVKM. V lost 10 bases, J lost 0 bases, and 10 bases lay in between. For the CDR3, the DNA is TGTGCCACGGGTAAAATCTCCTACGAGCAGTACTTC. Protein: CATGKISYEQYF.

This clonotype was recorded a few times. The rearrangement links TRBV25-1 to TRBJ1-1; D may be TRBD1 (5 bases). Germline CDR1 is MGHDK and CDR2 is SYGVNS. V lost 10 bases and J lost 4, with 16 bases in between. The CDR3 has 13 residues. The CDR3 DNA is TGTGCCACAAAGATCGCAAGGGGCACTGAAGCTTTCTTT. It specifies CATKIARGTEAFF.

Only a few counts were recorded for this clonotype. The CDR3 here is CASSLEAVGELFF. Written as DNA, the CDR3 is TGTGCCAGCAGCTTAGAGGCTGTCGGGGAGCTGTTTTTT. The rearrangement joins TRBV7-2 to TRBJ2-2; the D is unclear. CDR3 size: 13 residues. Germline CDR1 is SGHTA and CDR2 is FQGNSA. The V gene lost 1 base and the J gene lost 7 bases, with 7 bases spanning the gap.

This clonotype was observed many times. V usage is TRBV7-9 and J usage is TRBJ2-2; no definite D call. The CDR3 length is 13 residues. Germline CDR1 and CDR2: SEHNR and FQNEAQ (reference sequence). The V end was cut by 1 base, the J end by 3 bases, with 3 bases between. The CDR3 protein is CASSLEYTGELFF. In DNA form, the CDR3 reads TGTGCCAGCAGCTTAGAGTACACCGGGGAGCTGTTTTTT.

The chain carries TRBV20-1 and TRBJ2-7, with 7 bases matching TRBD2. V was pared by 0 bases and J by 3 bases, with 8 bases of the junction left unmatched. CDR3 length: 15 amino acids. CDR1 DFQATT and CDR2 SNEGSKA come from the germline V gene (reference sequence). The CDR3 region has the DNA TGCAGTGCTAGAGATTATCTAGCGGATCTCTACGAGCAGTACTTC. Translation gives CSARDYLADLYEQYF.

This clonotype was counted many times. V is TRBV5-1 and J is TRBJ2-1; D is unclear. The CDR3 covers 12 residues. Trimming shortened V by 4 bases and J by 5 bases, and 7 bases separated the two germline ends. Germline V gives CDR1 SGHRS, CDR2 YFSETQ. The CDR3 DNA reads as TGCGCCAGCAGCAACAAGAACAATGAGCAGTTCTTC. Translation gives CASSNKNNEQFF.